This TCR beta chain appears in the sequencing data of a study of long-term antiretroviral therapy in people with HIV (dated by TCRdb to 2021 to 2024). Notes on the research overall: The earliest samples were collected approximately a decade before the 2015 WHO recommendation for immediate ART, a period when ART was typically delayed until CD4 counts fell. About 35% of the 30 participants with HIV were female. The cohort contributed roughly 190 cryopreserved PBMC samples from about 29 adults with confirmed HIV infection, collected serially over a mean of 6 years (range 1-12). This retrospective serial study examined whether starting ART and sustained HIV suppression were associated with changes in the composition and diversity of the TRB repertoire in peripheral blood. No cross-contamination during QIAcube processing was seen in test extractions of a monoclonal T-cell line run alongside roughly 35 polyclonal samples. What the research found in general, with its limitations: Unsorted PBMC were profiled instead of sorted CD4+ and CD8+ T cells because pre-ART samples had limited cell numbers. The samples span the years 2004 to 2017, and the ART regimens used may be less effective than current regimens. A significant increase in TRB diversity was found to be associated with ART initiation, although TRB diversity was observed to remain significantly below that of transplant donor controls even after long-term ART. Inferences about post-ART repertoire changes are limited because no data were available on ART adherence, viral resistance or therapy changes. The repertoire was dominated across all time points by expanded TRB clones identified before ART initiation, although this dominance was seen to fluctuate and to decrease in many PLHIV after ART. CDR3 length ranges in HIV repertoires were narrower than in controls, and network structure suggested an antigen-experienced repertoire with only a slight naive shift after ART. Limited PBMC availability meant only the TCR beta chain was sequenced, without alpha chain pairing.

To be included, a participant needed at least one PBMC sample from before ART initiation plus at least two post-ART samples. Every participant with HIV received treatment in the United States of America. Before DNA extraction, cryopreserved samples containing roughly 1-11 million PBMC were thawed and washed. At the time of the earliest PBMC sample for each participant with HIV, ages ranged from roughly 23 to 60 years. Each participant contributed PBMC samples from 1-4 timepoints before ART initiation and 2-8 timepoints after ART initiation, with a median of 7 samples. For every participant, serial HIV viral load, CD4+ T-cell count, ART history and demographic data were obtained. A Qiagen kit on a QIAcube was used to extract genomic DNA from unsorted PBMC, with samples processed in batches of 12. The immunoSEQ hsTCRB v3.0 assay was used at survey level resolution to sequence the TRB variable region. The targeted TRB sequencing depth was roughly 40,000-50,000 T-cell genomes per sample. TRB libraries were pooled and sequenced on an Illumina MiSeq using a v3 150-cycle kit. The paper's processing steps were these. Repertoire analysis ran in R within a reproducible Nextflow workflow covering QC, data transformation and analysis. LymphoSeq2, an R package for exploring AIRR-Seq data, was used to implement custom analyses. A handful of samples yielding fewer than 5000 total TRB sequences were excluded, leaving 150 to 200 analyzed HIV repertoires. Among the 190 or so HIV repertoires that were kept, roughly 58 were collected before ART initiation and more than 120 were collected after ART initiation. Each repertoire was downsampled to 5000 TRB nucleotide sequences, and summary statistics were averaged across 100 downsampling iterations. Only TRB sequences with CDR3 regions of at least seven amino acids were retained for analysis. Diversity was measured with a Shannon entropy-derived clonality score and the Gini coefficient. In repertoire networks, the top 5000 CDR3 amino acid sequences were linked whenever an edit distance of one separated two sequences. For TRB CDR3 amino acid sequences, GLIPH2 was used to predict antigen specificity groups and MHC restriction. To flag known associations with CMV, EBV, HIV or tissue antigens, CDR3 amino acid sequences were compared against VDJdb and McPAS-TCR. Pre-ART, post-ART and control groups were compared with Wilcoxon signed-rank tests and Holm-Bonferroni correction. Entries here come from immuneACCESS through TCRdb and include only in-frame sequences with V and J called. Some clones fail to appear in such tables; in the studies checked, an unresolved V gene covers under half of the shortfall, and the cause of the remainder is unknown. For V, J and clone size, that table is used; D and trimming come from the DNA. A total of around 21,000 clones appear in this sample, roughly 87% of them only once. About 8.3% of the sample rests with the top ten.

CDR1 MNHNY and CDR2 SVGAGI are derived from the germline V gene (reference sequence). Counted from cysteine to phenylalanine, this CDR3 has 14 amino acids. The retained sequence is limited to the CDR3, 42 bases, with the frame set at the first base. The junction shows trimming of 0 bases on V and 4 bases on J, plus 7 bases between the germline ends. On this clone itself: Its recognized antigen is unknown. Base qualities were left out, and no much larger clone turns up one base away.

The sample here was unsorted PBMCs, taken 0.2 years before starting antiretroviral therapy. The rearrangement joined TRBV6-6 to TRBJ1-5; the D gene assignment is ambiguous. The TCR was taken from a man aged 18 to 35 with HIV. The CDR3 here reads CASSYSAENQPQHF. The DNA sequence is given as TGTGCCAGCAGTTACTCGGCAGAGAATCAGCCCCAGCATTTT.